Below, 30 T cell receptor beta chains from the same sample are listed, as sequenced in a study of blood T cell repertoires in COVID-19. Generated by immunoSEQ multiplex PCR, the TCRdb table keeps only in-frame clones and is missing some. The profile shows roughly 39,000 clones, 80% to 90% of them singletons. Sequencing was done on a sample of peripheral blood. The origin of the receptors is a man in his thirties or forties with active or convalescent COVID-19.

This chain links TRBV6-6 with TRBJ1-5, with D uncertain. The V end was cut by 7 bases, the J end by 0 bases, with 10 bases between. The CDR3 has 14 residues. Germline V gene lookup returns CDR1 MNHNY and CDR2 SVGAGI (reference sequence). The CDR3 sequence: CASTEGGSNQPQHF. The CDR3 bases are TGTGCCAGCACCGAGGGCGGTAGCAATCAGCCCCAGCATTTT.

The V call is TRBV25-1, the J call TRBJ2-3; D is possibly TRBD2 (6 bases). The CDR3 length is 15 residues. Germline CDR1 MGHDK, CDR2 SYGVNS. V was cut by 1 base and J by 5 bases, with 13 bases left in between. The CDR3 sequence: CASSELGGRQDTQYF. DNA of the CDR3: TGTGCCAGCAGTGAATTGGGGGGTCGACAAGATACGCAGTATTTT.

This chain connects TRBV11-3 to TRBJ1-6, with 7 bases that match TRBD1. V lost 3 bases to trimming and J lost 6 bases; unmatched junction nucleotides: 5. Germline CDR1 and CDR2: SGHNT and YENEEA. The CDR3 covers 15 residues. The CDR3 region is CASSLGGQTNSPLHF. DNA of the CDR3: TGTGCCAGCAGCTTGGGGGGACAGACTAATTCACCCCTCCACTTT.

This chain uses TRBV12-3 or TRBV12-4 with TRBJ1-1; D not resolved. The CDR3 is made up of 13 amino acids. Trimming removed 2 bases at V and 1 base at J, with 5 bases between. Here the CDR3 reads CASSLRGNTEAFF. The CDR3 DNA follows: TGTGCCAGCAGTTTACGAGGGAACACTGAAGCTTTCTTT.

CDR3 region: CATSTVVTGDDTQYF. In nucleotides, the CDR3 is TGTGCCACCAGTACTGTGGTAACAGGGGACGATACGCAGTATTTT. The chain links TRBV24-1 to TRBJ2-3, with TRBD1 identical over 7 bases. V gave up 6 bases and J gave up 6 bases; unmatched junction bases: 11. The germline V gene has CDR1 KGHDR and CDR2 SFDVKD. This CDR3 is 15 amino acids long.

This rearrangement joins TRBV19 to TRBJ2-7, with 8 positions matching TRBD1. V was pared by 9 bases and J by 3 bases, with 4 bases of the junction left unmatched. The length of the CDR3 is 12 residues. CDR1 and CDR2 from the germline V gene are LNHDA and SQIVND (reference sequence). The CDR3 DNA reads TGTGCCAGCGGGGGACAGGACTACGAGCAGTACTTC. Translated, it gives CASGGQDYEQYF.

The chain joins TRBV6-5 to TRBJ1-5; D is ambiguous. The CDR3 covers 12 residues. Germline CDR1 MNHEY, CDR2 SVGAGI. The V and J ends lost 6 bases and 2 bases respectively, with 5 bases between them. Here the CDR3 reads CASRQGNQPQHF. CDR3 sequence (DNA): TGTGCCAGCAGACAAGGCAATCAGCCCCAGCATTTT.

The genes are TRBV18 and TRBJ2-1; D uncertain. This CDR3 region has 16 residues. Trimming cost V 0 bases and J 0 bases, with 9 bases left between them. Per germline, CDR1 KGHSH and CDR2 LQKENI. The CDR3 sequence: CASSPPAENSYNEQFF. The CDR3, as DNA: TGTGCCAGCTCACCACCGGCGGAGAACTCCTACAATGAGCAGTTCTTC.

The gene calls are TRBV7-9 and TRBJ1-4; tentatively, D is TRBD1 (6 bases). The CDR3 has 15 residues. V lost 5 bases to trimming and J lost 4 bases, with 14 bases between them. CDR1 SEHNR and CDR2 FQNEAQ come from the germline V gene (reference sequence). The CDR3 DNA follows: TGTGCCAGCAGCGCACAGGGAAGGTTTAATGAAAAACTGTTTTTT. Translating it yields CASSAQGRFNEKLFF.

The V call is TRBV9, the J call TRBJ1-1; no firm D call. The V end lost 4 bases, the J end lost 0 bases, and 10 bases lay between the germline ends. The CDR3 extends over 14 amino acids. The V gene's germline CDR1 is SGDLS and CDR2 YYNGEE. The CDR3 sequence is CASSPKTMNTEAFF. Here the CDR3 DNA reads TGTGCCAGCAGCCCAAAGACAATGAACACTGAAGCTTTCTTT.

The V call is TRBV7-9, the J call TRBJ1-2; D is uncertain. Trimming took off 2 bases at V and 8 bases at J, with 9 bases between the two ends. Germline CDR1 is SEHNR and CDR2 is FQNEAQ (reference sequence). The CDR3 is 12 residues long. The CDR3 is CASSLKPSGYTF. The CDR3 DNA reads as TGTGCCAGCAGCTTAAAGCCCTCCGGCTACACCTTC.

This clone was seen a few times. The genes are TRBV7-8 and TRBJ1-1; a possible D gene is TRBD1 (6 bases). V dropped 4 bases and J dropped 2 bases, with 11 bases sitting between them. The CDR3 loop spans 14 amino acids. Germline V gene lookup returns CDR1 SGHVS and CDR2 FQNEAQ. CDR3 bases: TGTGCCAGCAGCTACAGGGAGCTAAACACTGAAGCTTTCTTT. It translates to CASSYRELNTEAFF.

The V gene is TRBV19, the J gene TRBJ2-5; 10 bases map to TRBD1. V was clipped by 6 bases and J by 6 bases; unmatched bases: 4. The germline V gene has CDR1 LNHDA and CDR2 SQIVND (reference sequence). The CDR3 extends over 13 amino acids. CDR3 sequence reads: CASRPGQGQTQYF. The DNA of the CDR3 is TGTGCCAGTAGACCGGGACAGGGGCAGACCCAGTACTTC.

J is TRBJ2-5 and V is TRBV5-6; possibly TRBD1 for D (5 bases). V shed 1 base and J shed 7 bases, with 14 bases lying between them. The germline V gene has CDR1 SGHDT and CDR2 YYEEEE. This CDR3 comprises 14 residues. CDR3 in DNA: TGTGCCAGCAGCTTGTGGAAGGGGCCGGGGACCCAGTACTTC. Translated: CASSLWKGPGTQYF. The full variable domain, with the rest looked up from reference TRBV5-6 and TRBJ2-5, is DAGVTQSPTHLIKTRGQQVTLRCSPKSGHDTVSWYQQALGQGPQFIFQYYEEEERQRGNFPDRFSGHQFPNYSSELNVNALLLGDSALYLCASSLWKGPGTQYFGPGTRLLVL.

This chain connects TRBV5-6 to TRBJ1-2; no clear D. V was trimmed by 0 bases and J by 3 bases, leaving 9 bases between them. Germline CDR1 reads SGHDT; CDR2 reads YYEEEE. This CDR3 is built from 14 residues. The CDR3 DNA is TGTGCCAGCAGCTTGGGTAACACCTACTATGGCTACACCTTC. This gives the protein CASSLGNTYYGYTF.

The rearrangement links TRBV9 to TRBJ2-2, with a tentative D call TRBD1 (6 bases). Germline V CDR1 and CDR2: SGDLS, YYNGEE. The CDR3 extends over 16 amino acids. Trimming pared 2 bases from V and 4 bases from J, leaving 15 bases between. This chain's CDR3 is CASSVALQGFTGELFF. The CDR3 nucleotides read TGTGCCAGCAGCGTGGCTTTACAGGGATTCACCGGGGAGCTGTTTTTT. Combining the CDR3 with reference TRBV9 and TRBJ2-2 gives the whole variable domain DSGVTQTPKHLITATGQRVTLRCSPRSGDLSVYWYQQSLDQGLQFLIQYYNGEERAKGNILERFSAQQFPDLHSELNLSSLELGDSALYFCASSVALQGFTGELFFGEGSRLTVL.

The V and J genes are TRBV19 and TRBJ1-5; unclear D gene. CDR3 length: 14 residues. V lost 3 bases and J lost 3, with 9 bases in between. Germline values: CDR1 LNHDA, CDR2 SQIVND (reference sequence). CDR3 sequence reads: CASSIAVYNQPQHF. The CDR3 coding sequence is TGTGCCAGTAGTATCGCAGTGTACAATCAGCCCCAGCATTTT.

V is TRBV5-1 and J is TRBJ2-1; 11 positions match TRBD2. The CDR3 sequence is 15 residues long. CDR1 is SGHRS, CDR2 YFSETQ, per germline. Trimming removed 4 bases from V and 5 bases from J; junction bases left unmatched: 5. The chain's CDR3 is CASSPGTSGDNEQFF. In nucleotides, the CDR3 is TGCGCCAGCAGCCCCGGGACTAGCGGTGACAATGAGCAGTTCTTC.

The rearrangement joins TRBV6-6 to TRBJ1-3, with TRBD1 identical over 7 bases. V was pared by 5 bases and J by 3 bases, with 13 bases of the junction left unmatched. Germline lookup yields CDR1 MNHNY and CDR2 SVGAGI (reference sequence). This CDR3 has 17 amino acids. CDR3 DNA sequence: TGTGCCAGCAGTCAATGGGGACAGCCAATTAGTGGAAACACCATATATTTT. Protein product: CASSQWGQPISGNTIYF.

This clone is medium-sized (0.01 to 0.1%) by share. The J gene is TRBJ2-1, the V gene TRBV5-4; 8 nucleotides line up with TRBD2. This CDR3 has 16 residues. The junction had 11 bases not matched to a gene; V was cut back by 4 bases and J by 5 bases. Germline V gene data show CDR1 as SGHNT and CDR2 as YYREEE (reference sequence). The chain's CDR3 is CASSPGTAGGDNEQFF. CDR3 sequence (DNA): TGTGCCAGCAGCCCCGGGACTGCGGGGGGAGACAATGAGCAGTTCTTC.

The DNA for the CDR3 is TGTGCCAGCAGTAAAGACAGGGTGGGTGGCTACACCTTC. Translated, it gives CASSKDRVGGYTF. The genes are TRBV27 and TRBJ1-2; 7 bases agree with TRBD1. Germline CDR1 reads MNHEY; CDR2 reads SMNVEV (reference sequence). This CDR3 is 13 amino acids long. V lost 5 bases to trimming and J lost 7 bases; unmatched junction nucleotides: 7.

The V call is TRBV3-1 (or the pseudogene TRBV3-2), the J call TRBJ2-2, with 8 nucleotides matching TRBD2. Looked up from germline, CDR1 is LGHDT and CDR2 is YNNKEL (reference sequence). V trimming: 4 bases; J trimming: 1 base; junction bases outside the gene matches: 5. The CDR3 totals 16 residues. As DNA, the CDR3 is TGTGCCAGCAGCCTCTCTAGCGGGTTGAACACCGGGGAGCTGTTTTTT. Translation gives CASSLSSGLNTGELFF.

CDR3 in DNA: TGTGCCAGCAGGCGTACTAGCGGGGACTACGAGCAGTACTTC. Its protein is CASRRTSGDYEQYF. The V and J genes are TRBV7-2 and TRBJ2-7; 10 bases map to TRBD2. The CDR3 length is 14 residues. CDR1 and CDR2 from the germline V gene are SGHTA and FQGNSA. V lost 6 bases and J lost 3; bases outside the gene matches: 5.

The V gene is TRBV7-2, the J gene TRBJ2-1; TRBD2 matches at 10 bases. Germline V gives CDR1 SGHTA, CDR2 FQGNSA. V lost 5 bases and J lost 6; bases outside the gene matches: 7. This CDR3 is built from 15 residues. The CDR3 DNA follows: TGTGCCAGCAGCCAGAGCGGGAGGGTTATCAATGAGCAGTTCTTC. Translating gives CASSQSGRVINEQFF.

The chain joins TRBV10-1 to TRBJ2-1; weak D call: TRBD2 (6 bases). CDR1 and CDR2 (germline): WNHNN, SYGVQD (reference sequence). CDR3 length: 15 residues. V was cut by 0 bases and J by 4 bases, with 10 bases left in between. In nucleotides, the CDR3 is TGCGCCAGCAGTGAGTCGGCCGGGGGATACAATGAGCAGTTCTTC. It translates to CASSESAGGYNEQFF.

J is TRBJ1-1 and V is TRBV29-1; 7 nucleotides agree with TRBD1. This CDR3 has 12 amino acids. The V gene's germline CDR1 is SQVTM and CDR2 ANQGSEA. The V gene end was trimmed by 4 bases and the J gene end by 3 bases; junction bases not matched to a gene: 2. As DNA, the CDR3 is TGCAGCGTTGGACAGGGAGACACTGAAGCTTTCTTT. It encodes CSVGQGDTEAFF.

The V call is TRBV25-1, the J call TRBJ2-3; D perhaps matches TRBD1 (6 bases). The germline CDR1 and CDR2 sequences are MGHDK and SYGVNS. The germline V and J ends were trimmed by 3 bases and 6 bases, with 22 bases remaining between them. The CDR3 runs to 17 residues. CDR3 sequence: CASSDQSRTALTDTQYF. CDR3 DNA sequence: TGTGCCAGCAGTGATCAATCTAGGACAGCCCTCACGGATACGCAGTATTTT.

This chain links TRBV11-3 with TRBJ2-5, with TRBD2 identical over 10 bases. Germline trimming cut 5 bases from V and 2 bases from J; bases unmatched to any gene: 5. Germline assignment: CDR1 SGHNT and CDR2 YENEEA. The CDR3 has 15 residues. CDR3 residues: CASSPGLAEQETQYF. The CDR3 region has the DNA TGTGCCAGCAGCCCCGGACTAGCGGAGCAAGAGACCCAGTACTTC.

The chain carries TRBV2 and TRBJ2-3; 11 bases align to TRBD2. Trimming cost V 4 bases and J 1 base; bases outside gene matches: 10. The CDR3 has 18 amino acids. The germline CDR1 and CDR2 sequences are SNHLY and FYNNEI. DNA of the CDR3: TGTGCCAGCAGTGCAACTAGCGGGGGCCTCCAAGGCACAGATACGCAGTATTTT. This sequence encodes CASSATSGGLQGTDTQYF.

The chain has TRBV2 and TRBJ2-7, with D possibly being TRBD2 (6 bases). The CDR3 is 14 amino acids. V shed 6 bases and J shed 5 bases, with 17 bases lying between them. Germline V CDR1 and CDR2: SNHLY, FYNNEI. The CDR3 bases are TGTGCCAGCAGCCCCCCCGAGGGCGGGGACGAGCAGTACGTC. This gives the protein CASSPPEGGDEQYV.